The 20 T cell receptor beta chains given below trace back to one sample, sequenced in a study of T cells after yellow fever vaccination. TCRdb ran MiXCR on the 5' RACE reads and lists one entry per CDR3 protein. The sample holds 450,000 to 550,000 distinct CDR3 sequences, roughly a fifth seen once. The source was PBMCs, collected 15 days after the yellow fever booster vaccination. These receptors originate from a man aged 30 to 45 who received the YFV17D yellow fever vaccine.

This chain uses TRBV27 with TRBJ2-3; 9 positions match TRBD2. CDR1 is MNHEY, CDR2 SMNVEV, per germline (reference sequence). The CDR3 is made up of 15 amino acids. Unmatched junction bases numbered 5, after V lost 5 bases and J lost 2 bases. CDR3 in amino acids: CASSPRTSVTDTQYF. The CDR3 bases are TGTGCCAGCAGTCCCCGGACTAGCGTCACAGATACGCAGTATTTT.

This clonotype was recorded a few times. In DNA form, the CDR3 reads TGTGCCAGCAGCCAAGGGGCGACTCTAAACTACGAGCAGTACTTC. Amino acid sequence: CASSQGATLNYEQYF. The V gene is TRBV3-1, the J gene TRBJ2-7; D unclear. V lost 1 base and J 3 bases, leaving 13 bases between the germline ends. In germline, CDR1 is LGHDT, CDR2 YNNKEL (reference sequence). The CDR3 is made up of 15 amino acids.

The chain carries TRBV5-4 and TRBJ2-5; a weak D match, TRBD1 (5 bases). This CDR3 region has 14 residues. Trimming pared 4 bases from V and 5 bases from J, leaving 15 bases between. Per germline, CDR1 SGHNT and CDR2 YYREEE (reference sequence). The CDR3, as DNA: TGTGCCAGCAGCGTTCTGGACATGTTGGAGACCCAGTACTTC. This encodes CASSVLDMLETQYF.

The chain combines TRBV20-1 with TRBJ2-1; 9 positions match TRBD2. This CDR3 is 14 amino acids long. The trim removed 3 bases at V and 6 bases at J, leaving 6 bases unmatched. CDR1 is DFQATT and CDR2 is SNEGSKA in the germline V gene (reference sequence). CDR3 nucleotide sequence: TGCAGTGCTAGCGGCCTAGCGGGACCCAATGAGCAGTTCTTC. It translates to CSASGLAGPNEQFF.

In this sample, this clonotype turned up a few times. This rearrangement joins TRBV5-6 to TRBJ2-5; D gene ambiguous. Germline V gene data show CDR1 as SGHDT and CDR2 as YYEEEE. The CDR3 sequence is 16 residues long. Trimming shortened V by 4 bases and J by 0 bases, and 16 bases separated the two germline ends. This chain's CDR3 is CASSRTISGYQETQYF. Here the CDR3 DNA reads TGTGCCAGCAGCCGTACTATTTCTGGTTACCAAGAGACCCAGTACTTC.

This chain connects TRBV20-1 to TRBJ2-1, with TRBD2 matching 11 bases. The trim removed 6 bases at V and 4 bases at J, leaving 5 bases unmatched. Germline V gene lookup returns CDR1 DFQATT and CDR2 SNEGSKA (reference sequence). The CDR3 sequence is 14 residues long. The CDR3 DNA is TGCAGTGCGGCAACTAGCGGGAGATACAATGAGCAGTTCTTC. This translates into CSAATSGRYNEQFF.

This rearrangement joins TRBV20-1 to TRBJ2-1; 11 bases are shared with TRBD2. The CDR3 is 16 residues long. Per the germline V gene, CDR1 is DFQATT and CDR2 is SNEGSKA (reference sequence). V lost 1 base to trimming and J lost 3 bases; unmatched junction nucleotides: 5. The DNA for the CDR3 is TGCAGTGCTAGAGCTACCGGGACTAGCGGCTACAATGAGCAGTTCTTC. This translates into CSARATGTSGYNEQFF.

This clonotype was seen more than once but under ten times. The CDR3 reads CASSLWDRTDTQYF. The CDR3 DNA reads TGTGCCAGCAGCTTATGGGATCGCACAGATACGCAGTATTTT. This chain uses TRBV7-9 with TRBJ2-3, with D unclear. V was clipped by 2 bases and J by 1 base, with 7 bases between them. The germline V gene encodes CDR1 SEHNR and CDR2 FQNEAQ (reference sequence). CDR3 length: 14 residues.

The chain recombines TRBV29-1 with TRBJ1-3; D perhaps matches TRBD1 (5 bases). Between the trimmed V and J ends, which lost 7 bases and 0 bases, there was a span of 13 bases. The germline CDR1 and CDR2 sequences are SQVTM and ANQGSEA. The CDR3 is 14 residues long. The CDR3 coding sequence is TGCAGCGCAGAAACAGGAGCCTCTGGAAACACCATATATTTT. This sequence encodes CSAETGASGNTIYF.

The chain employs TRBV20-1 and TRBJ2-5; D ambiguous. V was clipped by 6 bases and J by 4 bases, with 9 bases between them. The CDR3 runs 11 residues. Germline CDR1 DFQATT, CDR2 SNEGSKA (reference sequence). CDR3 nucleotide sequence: TGCAGTGCGACCGGTGGAGAGACCCAGTACTTC. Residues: CSATGGETQYF.

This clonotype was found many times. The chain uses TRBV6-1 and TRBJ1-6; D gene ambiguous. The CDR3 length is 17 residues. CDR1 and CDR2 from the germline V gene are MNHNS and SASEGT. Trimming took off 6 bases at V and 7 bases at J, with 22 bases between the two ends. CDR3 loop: CASSRLDAQSGNSPLHF. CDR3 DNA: TGTGCCAGCAGCCGACTGGACGCCCAGTCGGGAAATTCACCCCTCCACTTT.

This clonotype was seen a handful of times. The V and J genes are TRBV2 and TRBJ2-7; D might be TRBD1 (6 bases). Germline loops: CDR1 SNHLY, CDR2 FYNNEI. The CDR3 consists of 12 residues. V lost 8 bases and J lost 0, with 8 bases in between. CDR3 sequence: CASGDNSYEQYF. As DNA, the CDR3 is TGTGCCAGCGGGGACAACTCCTACGAGCAGTACTTC.

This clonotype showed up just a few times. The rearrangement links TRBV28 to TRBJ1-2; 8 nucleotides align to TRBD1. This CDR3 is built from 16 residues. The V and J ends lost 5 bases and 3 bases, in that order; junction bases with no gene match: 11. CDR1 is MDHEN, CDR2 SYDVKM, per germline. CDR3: CASSPLGTGAHYGYTF. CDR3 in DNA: TGTGCCAGCAGTCCCCTAGGGACAGGAGCTCACTATGGCTACACCTTC.

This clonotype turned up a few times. The CDR3 reads CASSGTGDNSPLHF. The CDR3 DNA follows: TGTGCCAGCTCAGGGACAGGGGATAATTCACCCCTCCACTTT. The chain carries TRBV9 and TRBJ1-6; 10 bases fit TRBD1. CDR3 size: 14 residues. After removal of 7 bases from V and 5 bases from J, the junction contained 3 bases not matched to a gene. CDR1 and CDR2 (germline): SGDLS, YYNGEE.

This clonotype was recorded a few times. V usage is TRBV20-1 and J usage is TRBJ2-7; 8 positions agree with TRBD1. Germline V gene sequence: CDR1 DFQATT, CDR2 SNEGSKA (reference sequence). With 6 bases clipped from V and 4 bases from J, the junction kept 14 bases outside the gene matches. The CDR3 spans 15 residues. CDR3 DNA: TGCAGTGCCCCGCCCCAGGGGGCCCCTAGATACGAGCAGTACTTC. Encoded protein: CSAPPQGAPRYEQYF.

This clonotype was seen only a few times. CDR3 residues: CASSLDPTSFFEQYF. CDR3 in DNA: TGTGCCAGCAGTTTAGACCCGACTAGTTTTTTCGAGCAGTACTTC. This chain uses TRBV27 with TRBJ2-7; D may be TRBD2 (6 bases). V was cut by 2 bases and J by 6 bases, with 17 bases left in between. Germline CDR1 and CDR2: MNHEY and SMNVEV (reference sequence). CDR3 length: 15 residues.

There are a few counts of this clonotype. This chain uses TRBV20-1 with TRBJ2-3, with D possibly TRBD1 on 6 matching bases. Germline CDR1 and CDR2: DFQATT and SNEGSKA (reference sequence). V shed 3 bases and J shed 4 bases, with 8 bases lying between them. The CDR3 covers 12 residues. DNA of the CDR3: TGCAGTGCTAGTAAGGGGGCAGATACGCAGTATTTT. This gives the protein CSASKGADTQYF.

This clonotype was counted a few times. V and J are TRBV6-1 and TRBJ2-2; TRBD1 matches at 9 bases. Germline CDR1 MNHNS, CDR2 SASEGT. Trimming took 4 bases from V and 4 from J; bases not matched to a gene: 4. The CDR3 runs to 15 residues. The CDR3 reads CASSVYRGLTGELFF. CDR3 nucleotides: TGTGCCAGCAGTGTATACAGGGGGCTCACCGGGGAGCTGTTTTTT.

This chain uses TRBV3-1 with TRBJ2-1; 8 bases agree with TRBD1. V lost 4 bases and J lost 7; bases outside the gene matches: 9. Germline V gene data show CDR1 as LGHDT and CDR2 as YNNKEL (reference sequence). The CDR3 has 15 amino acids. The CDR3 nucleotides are TGTGCCAGCAGCCCCCGGACAGGGAGTGGTAATGAGCAGTTCTTC. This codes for CASSPRTGSGNEQFF.

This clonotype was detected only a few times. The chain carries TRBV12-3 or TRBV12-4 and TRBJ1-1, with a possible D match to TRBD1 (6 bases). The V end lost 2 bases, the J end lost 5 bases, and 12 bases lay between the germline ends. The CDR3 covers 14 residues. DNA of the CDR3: TGTGCCAGCAGTTTACAGGGGTCGATGACTGAAGCTTTCTTT. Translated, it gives CASSLQGSMTEAFF.